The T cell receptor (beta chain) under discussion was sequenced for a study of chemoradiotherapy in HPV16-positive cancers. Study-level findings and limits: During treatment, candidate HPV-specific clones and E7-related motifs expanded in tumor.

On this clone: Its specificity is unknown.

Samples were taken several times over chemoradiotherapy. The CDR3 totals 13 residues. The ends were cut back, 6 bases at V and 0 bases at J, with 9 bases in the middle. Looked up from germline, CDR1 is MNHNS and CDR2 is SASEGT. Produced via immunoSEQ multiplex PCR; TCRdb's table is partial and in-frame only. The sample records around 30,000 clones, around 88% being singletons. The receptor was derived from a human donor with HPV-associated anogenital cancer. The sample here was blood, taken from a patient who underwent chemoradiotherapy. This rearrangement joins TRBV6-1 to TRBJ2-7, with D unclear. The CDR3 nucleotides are TGTGCCAGCAGCCCCGAGCGCTCCTACGAGCAGTACTTC. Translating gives CASSPERSYEQYF.